The rows below give T cell receptor beta chains drawn from one sample of a study of T cells in Graves' hyperthyroidism and ophthalmopathy. TCRdb used MiXCR to reprocess the multiplex PCR reads, holding one entry per CDR3 protein. The table shows tens of thousands of distinct CDR3 sequences, with over 40% occurring only once. What was sequenced was blood. The receptor source for this set is a woman aged 50 to 65 with Graves' ophthalmopathy. Both conserved end residues are part of each CDR3. D genes are given only for firm matches. Size is stated for part of the rows, as once, few or many counts, or as a class when the clone is expanded.

TRBJ2-7 NA TRBV7-3 NA NA CASSFYICSARVKQYF
TRBJ2-3 NA TRBV6-5 TRBD2 TGTGCCAGCAGTCCACCCCCCTGGCGGGAGCACACACGCGGAGATACGCAGTATTTT CASSPPPWREHTRGDTQYF
TRBJ1-1 many TRBV2 NA TGTGCCTGCAGCGATGACAGGACTGAAGCTTTCTTT CACSDDRTEAFF
TRBJ2-2 NA TRBV7-8 NA TGTGCCAGCAGCTTAGGGTTACTAGGGGGGGAGAACACCGGGGAGCTGTTTTTT CASSLGLLGGENTGELFF
TRBJ1-2 NA TRBV5-1 NA TGCGCCAGCAGCTACGACGGGAGCGTCTATGGCTACACCTTC CASSYDGSVYGYTF
TRBJ2-3 few TRBV7-9 NA TGTGCCAGCAGCTTGGCGTTGGGTAGGGGGGGTTTTTCCATTATGAACACAGATACGCAGTATTTT CASSLALGRGGFSIMNTDTQYF
TRBJ2-2 many TRBV11-2 NA TGTGCCAGCAGCTTCAGAGGGTTGGACACCGGGGAGCTGTTTTTT CASSFRGLDTGELFF
TRBJ1-2 NA TRBV7-2 NA TGTGCCAGCAGCACGAGCCCTAACTATGGCTACACCTTC CASSTSPNYGYTF
TRBJ2-7 NA TRBV19 NA TGTGCCAGTACCCCGGACGCAGACAGTGAGCAGTACTTC CASTPDADSEQYF
TRBJ2-3 NA TRBV9 NA TGTGCCAGCAGCGTATCTGGGATCACAGATACGCAGTATTTT CASSVSGITDTQYF
TRBJ2-1 NA TRBV5-1 TRBD2 TGCGCCAGCAGCTTGGAGGAGACTAGCGGCTACAATGAGCAGTTCTTC CASSLEETSGYNEQFF
TRBJ1-5 many TRBV4-1 NA TGCGCCAGCAGCCAAGGTCAGGGATCGGGTGGCAATCAGCCCCAGCATTTT CASSQGQGSGGNQPQHF
TRBJ2-2 NA TRBV12-3/TRBV12-4 TRBD1 TGTGCCAGCAGATCTACAGGGGTTCAGGATGCCGGGGAGCTGTTTTTT CASRSTGVQDAGELFF
TRBJ1-5 many TRBV6-1 TRBD1 TGTGCCAGCAGGGGGACAGGGGCCACCTCAAGCAATCAGCCCCAGCATTTT CASRGTGATSSNQPQHF
TRBJ2-1 many TRBV7-6 TRBD2 TGTGCCAGCAGCTTAGCTAGCGGGGCACATAATGAGCAGTTCTTC CASSLASGAHNEQFF
TRBJ2-4 many TRBV20-1 TRBD1 TGCAGTGCTAGAGTGAGGGGACAGGGTTCCAAAAACATTCAGTACTTC CSARVRGQGSKNIQYF
TRBJ2-3 NA TRBV7-9 TRBD2 TGTGCCAGCAGCCCAGGGGGACTAGCGGCAGATACGCAGTATTTT CASSPGGLAADTQYF
TRBJ2-7 NA TRBV19 TRBD2 TGTGCCAGTAGTGGGGGGGGGACCTACGAGCAGTACTTC CASSGGGTYEQYF
TRBJ2-3 many TRBV6-5 NA TGTGCCAGCAGTCGCGGGGGCCCCTACACAGATACGCAGTATTTT CASSRGGPYTDTQYF
TRBJ2-3 many TRBV11-1 NA TGTGCCAGCAGCTTCGGGGTAAGCACAGATACGCAGTATTTT CASSFGVSTDTQYF
TRBJ2-3 NA TRBV20-1 NA TGCAGTGCTACTGCCGGGGGCGGGGTCAACACAGATACGCAGTATTTT CSATAGGGVNTDTQYF
TRBJ2-7 many TRBV7-9 NA TGTGCCAGCAGCTTTCGGAATTCCGGGACCTACGAGCAGTACTTC CASSFRNSGTYEQYF
TRBJ1-5 many TRBV7-9 NA TGTGCCAGCAGCTCTGGACAGAACAATCAGCCCCAGCATTTT CASSSGQNNQPQHF
TRBJ2-5 NA TRBV7-9 NA TGTGTCAGCAGACGGCAGGGAGTGGAGACCCAGTACTTC CVSRRQGVETQYF
TRBJ2-7 many TRBV24-1 TRBD1 TGTGCCACCAGATCCCGGGACAGGGGATCCTACGAGCAGTACTTC CATRSRDRGSYEQYF
TRBJ2-1 few TRBV6-5 TRBD2 TGTGCCAGCAGAAAGGGACTAGCGGGAGAGGCTTGGTATGAGCAGTTCTTC CASRKGLAGEAWYEQFF
TRBJ2-2 few TRBV3-1 NA TGTGCCAGCAGCCAAGTTGTAACCGGGGAGCTGTTTTTT CASSQVVTGELFF
TRBJ2-6 many TRBV19 NA TGTGCCAGTAGCACAGTCCACGGGGCCAACGTCCTGACTTTC CASSTVHGANVLTF
TRBJ1-5 NA TRBV6-1 NA TGTGCCAGCAGCGTACAGGTAAACAATGAGCCCCAGCATTTT CASSVQVNNEPQHF
TRBJ2-5 once TRBV7-8 TRBD2 TGTGCCAGCAGCCCGACTAGCGGGATCGGCGAGGGAGAGACCCAGTACTTC CASSPTSGIGEGETQYF
TRBJ2-5 once TRBV28 TRBD1 TGTGCCAGCAGCCAAATCGGACAGGGACACCAAGAGACCCAGTACTTC CASSQIGQGHQETQYF
TRBJ2-1 medium-sized TRBV29-1 NA TGCAGCGTTAGACGGACAGACTACAATGAGCAGTTCTTC CSVRRTDYNEQFF
TRBJ2-5 many TRBV6-5 TRBD2 TGTGCCAGCAGCCAAACTAGCGGGAGGGGGGAGACCCAGTACTTC CASSQTSGRGETQYF
TRBJ1-2 once TRBV11-2 TRBD1 TGTGCCAGCAGCTTAGGGTTGGGTGGGGACAGGGCAACGACGGGCTACACCTTC CASSLGLGGDRATTGYTF
TRBJ2-3 many TRBV6-2/TRBV6-3 TRBD1 TGTGCCAGCAGAGACAGGGGGTTCACAGATACGCAGTATTTT CASRDRGFTDTQYF
TRBJ1-2 NA TRBV7-2 NA TGTGCCAGCTCACCACCCCAGGGCACTAACTATGGCTACACCTTC CASSPPQGTNYGYTF
TRBJ2-1 many TRBV7-3 TRBD2 TGTGCCAGCAGCCCGATAGCGGGGCCTTACAATGAGCAGTTCTTC CASSPIAGPYNEQFF
TRBJ1-3 NA TRBV3-1 NA TGTGCCAGCAGCCAAGTGGCAGGGGACTCTGGAAACACCATATATTTT CASSQVAGDSGNTIYF
TRBJ2-1 many TRBV6-4 NA TGTGCCAGCAGTGACTCCGGGTATGGTGAGCAGTTCTTC CASSDSGYGEQFF
TRBJ1-5 NA TRBV24-1 TRBD1 TGTGCCACCAGTCCGGGACAGGGTGGTCAGCCCCAGCATTTT CATSPGQGGQPQHF
TRBJ2-5 NA TRBV20-1 NA TGCAGTGCTAGTCAAGGACTAGAGACCCAGTACTTC CSASQGLETQYF
TRBJ2-7 NA TRBV2 TRBD2 TGTGCCAGCAGTGACAGCGGGGGGGCCAGGTCCTCCGAGCAGTACTTC CASSDSGGARSSEQYF
TRBJ2-7 many TRBV2 NA TGTGCCAGCATAAGGGACCCCAGTTACGAGCAGTACTTC CASIRDPSYEQYF
TRBJ2-3 once TRBV29-1 NA TGCAGCGTTGCCGAGGCGGGACTCACAGATACGCAGTATTTT CSVAEAGLTDTQYF
TRBJ2-7 NA TRBV25-1 NA TGTGCCAGCAGTGAATCGGTGGGCTCCTACGAGCAGTACTTC CASSESVGSYEQYF
TRBJ1-1 many TRBV5-4 TRBD1 TGTGCCAGCAGCCCACCGGGGACAGGGGTGGCCACTGAAGCTTTCTTT CASSPPGTGVATEAFF
TRBJ2-1 medium-sized TRBV15 TRBD2 TGTGCCACCAGCAGAGTGGCGGGAGGGAACAGCGAGCAGTTCTTC CATSRVAGGNSEQFF
TRBJ2-2 NA TRBV25-1 NA TGTGCCAGCAGTGAACCGCAGGGGGGCACCGGGGAGCTGTTTTTT CASSEPQGGTGELFF
TRBJ2-2 many TRBV7-8 NA TGTGCCAGCAGCTTAATAGGGCCAGGGGCTAGAACCGGGGAGCTGTTTTTT CASSLIGPGARTGELFF
TRBJ1-2 NA TRBV14 NA TGTGCCAGCAGGCAAGATCGAATGGGGCCTCTCACCTTC CASRQDRMGPLTF
TRBJ1-2 NA TRBV5-6 TRBD1 TGTGCCAGCAGCCTGGGACAGGGGCACTACACCTTC CASSLGQGHYTF
TRBJ2-2 NA TRBV6-5 TRBD2 TGTGCCAGCAGGAGGGGAGGGGCCGGGAAGCTGGTTTTT CASRRGGAGKLVF